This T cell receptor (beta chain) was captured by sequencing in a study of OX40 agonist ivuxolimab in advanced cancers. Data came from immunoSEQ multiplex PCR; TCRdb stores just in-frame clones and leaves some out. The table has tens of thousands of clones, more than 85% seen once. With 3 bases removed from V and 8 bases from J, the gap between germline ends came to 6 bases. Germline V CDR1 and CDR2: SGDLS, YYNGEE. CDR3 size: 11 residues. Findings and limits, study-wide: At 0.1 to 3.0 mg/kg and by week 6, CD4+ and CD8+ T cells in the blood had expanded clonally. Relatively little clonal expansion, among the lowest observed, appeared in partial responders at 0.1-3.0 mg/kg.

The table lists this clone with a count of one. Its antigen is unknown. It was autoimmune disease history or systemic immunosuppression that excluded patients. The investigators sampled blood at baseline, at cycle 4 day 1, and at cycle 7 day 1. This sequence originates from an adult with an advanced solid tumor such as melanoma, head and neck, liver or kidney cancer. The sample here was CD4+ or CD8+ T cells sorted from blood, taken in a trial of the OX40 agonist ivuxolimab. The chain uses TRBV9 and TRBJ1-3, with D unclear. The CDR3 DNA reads TGTGCCAGCAGCGCTATGGACACCATATATTTT. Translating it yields CASSAMDTIYF.